Presented here are 24 T cell receptor beta chains from one specimen sequenced in a study of Graves' ophthalmopathy and Graves' hyperthyroidism. RNA transcripts served as template for amplifying TCR beta CDR3 sequences. The first-round RT-PCR employed HTBI primers together with the Qiagen OneStep RT-PCR kit. A multiplex PCR was then performed as the second round. One entry per CDR3 protein results from TCRdb running MiXCR on the multiplex PCR reads. The sample records some 380,000 distinct CDR3 sequences, just over 15% being singletons. The sequencing sample was made of peripheral blood. These receptors were taken from a woman in her late teens or twenties with stable Graves' hyperthyroidism.

This clonotype was seen ten or more times. CDR3 loop: CASSRTGSYEQYF. CDR3 in DNA: TGTGCCAGCAGTAGGACAGGAAGCTACGAGCAGTACTTC. The V and J genes are TRBV11-2 and TRBJ2-7; 7 positions match TRBD1. Trimming at V came to 6 bases and at J to 3 bases, leaving 5 bases not matched to a gene. Germline V gene sequence: CDR1 SGHAT, CDR2 FQNNGV. The length of the CDR3 is 13 residues.

There are many counts of this clonotype. This chain uses TRBV6-1 with TRBJ1-2; the D is unclear. This CDR3 contains 12 residues. Trimming left V 3 bases short and J 3 bases short, with 5 bases between. CDR1 is MNHNS and CDR2 is SASEGT in the germline V gene. CDR3 sequence reads: CASSEADYGYTF. The CDR3 region has the DNA TGTGCCAGCAGTGAGGCAGACTATGGCTACACCTTC.

Details on this clonotype: Since the CDR3 does not end with the conserved phenylalanine or tryptophan, this likely comes from a read error. The DNA is omitted, as the CDR3 cannot be located on it reliably, and the CDR3 follows TCRdb's listing. The V and J genes are TRBV6-1 and TRBJ1-2. A total of 11 residues make up the CDR3, ends included. Germline lookup yields CDR1 MNHNS and CDR2 SASEGT. The CDR3 reads CASSIVGGYTC.

The chain couples TRBV12-3 or TRBV12-4 to TRBJ1-1; D gene ambiguous. Trimming stripped 6 bases from V and 10 bases from J, with 15 bases between. The CDR3 contains 12 residues. In nucleotides, the CDR3 is TGTGCCAGCAGCGGAGACCATTCGGGAGCTTTCTTT. It codes for CASSGDHSGAFF.

This clonotype was seen ten or more times. The rearrangement uses TRBV6-5 and TRBJ1-2; TRBD1 is a possible D gene (6 bases). The ends were cut back, 1 base at V and 8 bases at J, with 8 bases in the middle. This CDR3 has 12 amino acids. Germline V CDR1 and CDR2: MNHEY, SVGAGI. CDR3 DNA sequence: TGTGCCAGCAGTTACTTGGGGGGCGGCTACACCTTC. Encoded protein: CASSYLGGGYTF.

This clonotype was seen at least ten times. The V gene is TRBV12-3 or TRBV12-4, the J gene TRBJ2-7; D may be TRBD2 (6 bases). CDR3 length equals 13 residues. Trimming removed 6 bases from V and 1 base from J, with 10 bases in between. This CDR3 is CASSPTRSYEQYF. The CDR3 region has the DNA TGTGCCAGCAGCCCGACTAGGTCCTACGAGCAGTACTTC.

Only a few counts were recorded for this clonotype. The chain recombines TRBV12-3 or TRBV12-4 with TRBJ1-2, with TRBD1 as a possible D gene (5 bases). This CDR3 comprises 13 residues. V lost 0 bases, J lost 7 bases, and 9 bases lay in between. The CDR3 here is CASSLAEGTGYTF. For the CDR3, the DNA is TGTGCCAGCAGTTTAGCCGAGGGGACTGGCTACACCTTC.

The rearrangement joins TRBV19 to TRBJ1-1; no definite D call. The CDR3 runs to 12 residues. Germline V gene data show CDR1 as LNHDA and CDR2 as SQIVND (reference sequence). V was clipped by 7 bases and J by 7 bases, with 13 bases between them. For the CDR3, the DNA is TGTGCCAGTACCCTCCGGGGTGGTGAAGCTTTCTTT. Translated, it gives CASTLRGGEAFF.

This clonotype appeared many times. The rearrangement links TRBV12-3 or TRBV12-4 to TRBJ2-7; D perhaps matches TRBD2 (6 bases). Trimming shortened V by 3 bases and J by 1 base, and 10 bases separated the two germline ends. This CDR3 has 14 residues. Here the CDR3 reads CASSLTSLSYEQYF. The CDR3 bases are TGTGCCAGCAGTTTGACTAGTCTGTCCTACGAGCAGTACTTC.

CDR3 nucleotides: TGTGCCAGTAGTCTACAGGGTGAAAGTGGCTATGGCTACACCTTC. Protein product: CASSLQGESGYGYTF. The gene calls are TRBV19 and TRBJ1-2; D possibly corresponds to TRBD1 (6 bases). This CDR3 has 15 amino acids. Germline V gives CDR1 LNHDA, CDR2 SQIVND (reference sequence). The ends were cut back, 5 bases at V and 4 bases at J, with 17 bases in the middle. Together with reference TRBV19 and TRBJ1-2, the CDR3 gives the full variable domain: DGGITQSPKYLFRKEGQNVTLSCEQNLNHDAMYWYRQDPGQGLRLIYYSQIVNDFQKGDIAEGYSVSREKKESFPLTVTSAQKNPTAFYLCASSLQGESGYGYTFGSGTRLTVV.

Many counts were recorded for this clonotype. J is TRBJ2-7 and V is TRBV2, with 12 nucleotides matching TRBD2. Germline V gene lookup returns CDR1 SNHLY and CDR2 FYNNEI. V lost 4 bases and J lost 7; bases outside the gene matches: 8. The CDR3 spans 15 residues. The CDR3 loop reads CASSGTSGALGEQYF. CDR3 nucleotides: TGTGCCAGCAGTGGGACTAGCGGGGCCTTGGGTGAGCAGTACTTC.

DNA of the CDR3: TGTGCCACCAGCATCGACCTAGCGGGGGCCCCCTACGAGCAGTACTTC. Translating it yields CATSIDLAGAPYEQYF. This rearrangement joins TRBV15 to TRBJ2-7, with 10 nucleotides matching TRBD2. Germline V CDR1 and CDR2: LNHNV, YYDKDF (reference sequence). V lost 4 bases to trimming and J lost 2 bases; unmatched junction nucleotides: 8. This CDR3 is built from 16 residues. The variable domain in full, completed from reference TRBV15 and TRBJ2-7, reads DAMVIQNPRYQVTQFGKPVTLSCSQTLNHNVMYWYQQKSSQAPKLLFHYYDKDFNNEADTPDNFQSRRPNTSFCFLDIRSPGLGDTAMYLCATSIDLAGAPYEQYFGPGTRLTVT.

This clonotype was counted many times. The chain couples TRBV12-5 to TRBJ1-1, with no clear D. Per the germline V gene, CDR1 is LGHNT and CDR2 is FRNRAP. V lost 2 bases to trimming and J lost 2 bases, with 6 bases between them. The CDR3 has 13 amino acids. CDR3 in amino acids: CASGLSGNTEAFF. CDR3 DNA: TGTGCTAGTGGTTTGTCGGGTAACACTGAAGCTTTCTTT.

This chain connects TRBV6-2 or TRBV6-3 to TRBJ2-3; 8 nucleotides line up with TRBD2. Looked up from germline, CDR1 is MNHEY and CDR2 is SVGEGT. This CDR3 is 16 amino acids long. V shed 7 bases, J shed 0 bases, and the junction held 9 bases outside the gene matches. As DNA, the CDR3 is TGTGCCAGCACCCCGACTAGCGCTGCTAGCACAGATACGCAGTATTTT. Its protein is CASTPTSAASTDTQYF.

There are many counts of this clonotype. The V gene is TRBV3-1, the J gene TRBJ2-5, with a possible D match to TRBD2 (5 bases). There are 14 residues in the CDR3. Deletions cut 7 bases from V and 3 bases from J, with 15 bases between. Germline V gene sequence: CDR1 LGHDT, CDR2 YNNKEL (reference sequence). This CDR3 is CASTKTGLKETQYF. As DNA, the CDR3 is TGTGCCAGCACCAAAACTGGACTGAAAGAGACCCAGTACTTC.

Many counts were recorded for this clonotype. The rearrangement joins TRBV5-1 to TRBJ1-1, with 9 bases fitting TRBD1. J was trimmed by 0 bases and V by 6 bases; bases with no gene match: 15. The V gene's germline CDR1 is SGHRS and CDR2 YFSETQ. The CDR3 runs 18 residues. The DNA for the CDR3 is TGCGCCAGCACATACGTGCCGGGACAGGGTACCGTGAACACTGAAGCTTTCTTT. Amino acid sequence: CASTYVPGQGTVNTEAFF.

The sample holds a few counts of this clonotype. V usage is TRBV4-2 and J usage is TRBJ1-2, with no clear D. V gave up 1 base and J gave up 6 bases, with 15 bases separating them. Germline CDR1 reads LGHNA; CDR2 reads YNFKEQ. This CDR3 contains 15 residues. CDR3 nucleotides: TGTGCCAGCAGCCAAGGGACTCACGGAGGTCATGGCTACACCTTC. Translated: CASSQGTHGGHGYTF.

In its sample, this clonotype was seen many times. Its ends do not fully match the called genes, so a read error is possible. The rearrangement links TRBV12-3 or TRBV12-4 to TRBJ1-2; no clear D gene. The CDR3 contains 14 residues. The DNA of the CDR3 is TGTGTCAGCAGTTTAGTCAATTCTAACTATGGCTACACCTTC. Translation: CVSSLVNSNYGYTF.

This clonotype was counted many times. The chain recombines TRBV5-1 with TRBJ1-1, with TRBD1 as a possible D gene (5 bases). Germline CDR1 and CDR2: SGHRS and YFSETQ. The CDR3 totals 14 residues. V was trimmed by 6 bases and J by 0 bases, leaving 12 bases between them. The CDR3 spells CASTRGEMNTEAFF. The CDR3 DNA follows: TGCGCCAGCACCCGAGGGGAGATGAACACTGAAGCTTTCTTT.

This clonotype was picked up many times. J is TRBJ2-2 and V is TRBV9; TRBD2 matches 7 bases. Germline V gives CDR1 SGDLS, CDR2 YYNGEE. This CDR3 has 17 residues. V was pared by 0 bases and J by 1 base, with 6 bases of the junction left unmatched. CDR3 nucleotide sequence: TGTGCCAGCAGCGTAGGCCCAGCGGGGCTGAACACCGGGGAGCTGTTTTTT. It codes for CASSVGPAGLNTGELFF. Full variable domain (outside the CDR3, taken from reference TRBV9 and TRBJ2-2): DSGVTQTPKHLITATGQRVTLRCSPRSGDLSVYWYQQSLDQGLQFLIQYYNGEERAKGNILERFSAQQFPDLHSELNLSSLELGDSALYFCASSVGPAGLNTGELFFGEGSRLTVL.

This clonotype was observed a few times. A read error may explain this, as a much larger clone is one base away. This chain links TRBV7-2 with TRBJ2-7; perhaps TRBD2 as D (7 bases). There are 13 residues in the CDR3. CDR1 and CDR2 (germline): SGHTA, FQGNSA. The CDR3 DNA sequence: TGTGCCAACAGCCGCCTTCCCGGGGGGCCGAAAAACTTC. This encodes CANSRLPGGPKNF.

This clonotype was seen many times. The chain carries TRBV6-1 and TRBJ1-5, with D tentatively TRBD1 (6 bases). The CDR3 sequence is 13 residues long. The germline V gene encodes CDR1 MNHNS and CDR2 SASEGT. V lost 2 bases, J lost 7 bases, and 9 bases lay in between. CDR3 loop: CASSETGFQPQHF. CDR3 in DNA: TGTGCCAGCAGTGAAACAGGGTTCCAGCCCCAGCATTTT.

Many counts were recorded for this clonotype. The chain joins TRBV6-5 to TRBJ1-1; TRBD1 matches at 7 bases. The CDR3 is 14 amino acids. Germline CDR1 MNHEY, CDR2 SVGAGI. Trimming cost V 2 bases and J 4 bases; bases outside gene matches: 4. CDR3: CASSYGSGGTEAFF. The CDR3 nucleotides read TGTGCCAGCAGTTACGGTTCAGGGGGCACTGAAGCTTTCTTT.

This clonotype was picked up a small number of times. V gene TRBV2 combines with J gene TRBJ1-2; D possibly corresponds to TRBD1 (5 bases). Trimming stripped 6 bases from V and 8 bases from J, with 13 bases between. This CDR3 is built from 12 residues. Germline lookup yields CDR1 SNHLY and CDR2 FYNNEI. DNA for the CDR3: TGTGCCAGCAGCGGGGGGAAGGACGGCTACACCTTC. Translating gives CASSGGKDGYTF.